This TCR beta chain appears in the sequencing data of a study of control samples from healthy donors and cancer patients. Profiled with immunoSEQ multiplex PCR; TCRdb holds only in-frame clones, not every one. The sample holds about 83,000 clones, 91% seen once. A few counts support this clone. The specimen was blood. This clonotype was obtained from a man aged 45 to 65 in good health.

CDR3 protein: CASSYSPGQGARTEAFF. The CDR3 DNA sequence: TGTGCCAGCAGTTACTCGCCGGGACAGGGGGCGAGGACTGAAGCTTTCTTT. J is TRBJ1-1 and V is TRBV6-2 or TRBV6-3, with 12 bases aligning to TRBD1. There are 17 residues in the CDR3. Germline V gene data show CDR1 as MNHEY and CDR2 as SVGEGT. V lost 0 bases and J lost 5; bases outside the gene matches: 7.